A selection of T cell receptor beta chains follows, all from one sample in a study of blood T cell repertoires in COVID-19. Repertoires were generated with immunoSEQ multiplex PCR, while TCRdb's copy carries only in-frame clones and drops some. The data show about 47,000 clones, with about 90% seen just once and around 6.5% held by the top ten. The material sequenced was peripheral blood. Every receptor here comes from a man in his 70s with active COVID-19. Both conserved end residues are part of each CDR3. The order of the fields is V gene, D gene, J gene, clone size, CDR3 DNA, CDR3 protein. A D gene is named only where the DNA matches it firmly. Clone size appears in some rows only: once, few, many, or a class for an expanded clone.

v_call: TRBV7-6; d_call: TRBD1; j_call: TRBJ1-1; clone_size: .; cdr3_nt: TGTGCCAGCAGCTTAATGGACAGGGGGAACACTGAAGCTTTCTTT; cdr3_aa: CASSLMDRGNTEAFF
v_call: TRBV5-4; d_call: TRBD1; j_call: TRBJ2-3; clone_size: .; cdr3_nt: TGTGCCAGCAGCACCAAGGACAGGGGGCGCACAGATACGCAGTATTTT; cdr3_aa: CASSTKDRGRTDTQYF
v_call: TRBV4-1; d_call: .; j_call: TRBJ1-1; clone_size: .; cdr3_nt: TGCGCCAGCAGCCCCGGGACTTACACTGAAGCTTTCTTT; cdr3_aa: CASSPGTYTEAFF
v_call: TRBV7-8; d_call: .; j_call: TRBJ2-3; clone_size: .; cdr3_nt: TGTGCCAGCAGCCCCTCTGGGGGGGCGATCACAGATACGCAGTATTTT; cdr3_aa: CASSPSGGAITDTQYF
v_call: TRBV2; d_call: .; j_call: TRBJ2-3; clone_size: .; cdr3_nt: TGTGCCAGCAGTGAAGTAAGAGGTAGCACAGATACGCAGTATTTT; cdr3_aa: CASSEVRGSTDTQYF
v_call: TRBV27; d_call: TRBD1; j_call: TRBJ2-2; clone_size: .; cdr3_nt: TGTGCCAGCAGGACGACAGGGGGCCGAGTCACCGGGGAGCTGTTTTTT; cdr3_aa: CASRTTGGRVTGELFF
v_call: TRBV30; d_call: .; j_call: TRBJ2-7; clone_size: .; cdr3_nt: TGTGCCTGGAGTGAAGACACTGCTCACGAGCAGTACTTC; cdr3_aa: CAWSEDTAHEQYF
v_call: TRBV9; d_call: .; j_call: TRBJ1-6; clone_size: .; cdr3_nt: TGTGCCAGCAGCGTAGGGCGCAGGAACAATTCACCCCTCCACTTT; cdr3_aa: CASSVGRRNNSPLHF
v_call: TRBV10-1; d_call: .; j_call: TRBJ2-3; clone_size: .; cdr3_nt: TGCGCCAGCAGTGATCGGCAGGGGACAGATACGCAGTATTTT; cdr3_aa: CASSDRQGTDTQYF
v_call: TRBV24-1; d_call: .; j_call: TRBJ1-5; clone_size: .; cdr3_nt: TGTGCCACCAGTGATACACGACAAGATAGCAATCAGCCCCAGCATTTT; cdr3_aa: CATSDTRQDSNQPQHF
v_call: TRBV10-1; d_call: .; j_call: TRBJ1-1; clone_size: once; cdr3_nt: TGCGCCAGCAGTGAGTCCCCAGTGAACACTGAAGCTTTCTTT; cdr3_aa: CASSESPVNTEAFF
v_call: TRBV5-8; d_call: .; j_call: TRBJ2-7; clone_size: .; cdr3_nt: TGTGCCAGCAGCTTGAGGCAGGGTCTCAGTTACGAGCAGTACTTC; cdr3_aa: CASSLRQGLSYEQYF
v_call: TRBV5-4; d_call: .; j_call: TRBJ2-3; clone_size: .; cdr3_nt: TGTGCCAGCAGCTTGTGGCTCTCAGGGATAAGCACAGATACGCAGTATTTT; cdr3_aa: CASSLWLSGISTDTQYF
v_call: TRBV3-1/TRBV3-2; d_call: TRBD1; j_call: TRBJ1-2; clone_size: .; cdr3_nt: TGTGCCAGCAGCCGAGGGACAGGGGATGTTGGCTATGGCTACACCTTC; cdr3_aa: CASSRGTGDVGYGYTF
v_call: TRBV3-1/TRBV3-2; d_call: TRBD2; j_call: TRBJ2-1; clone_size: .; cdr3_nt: TGTGCCAGCAGCCAGAGCGGGGGGGCCAATGAGCAGTTCTTC; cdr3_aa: CASSQSGGANEQFF
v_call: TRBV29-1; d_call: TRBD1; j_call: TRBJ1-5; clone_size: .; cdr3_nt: TGCAGCGTTGTTCAGGGGGTGGGCAGCAATCAGCCCCAGCATTTT; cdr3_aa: CSVVQGVGSNQPQHF
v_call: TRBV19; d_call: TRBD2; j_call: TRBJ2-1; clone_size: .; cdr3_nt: TGTGCCAGTAGTCCTCGCCTCACTAGCGGGGGGGCCGTTGAGGAGCAGTTCTTC; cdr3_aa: CASSPRLTSGGAVEEQFF
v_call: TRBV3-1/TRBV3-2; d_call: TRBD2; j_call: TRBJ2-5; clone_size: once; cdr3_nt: TGTGCCAGCAGCCCTAGCGGGCCGCAGTACTTC; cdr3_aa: CASSPSGPQYF
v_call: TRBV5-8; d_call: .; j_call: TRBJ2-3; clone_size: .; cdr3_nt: TGTGCCAGCAGCCGCAGGGGTCTGAGCACAGATACGCAGTATTTT; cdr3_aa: CASSRRGLSTDTQYF
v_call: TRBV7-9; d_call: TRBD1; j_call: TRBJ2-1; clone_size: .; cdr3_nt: TGTGCCAGCAGCTCCGGACAGGGGGTGGATGAGCAGTTCTTC; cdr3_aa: CASSSGQGVDEQFF
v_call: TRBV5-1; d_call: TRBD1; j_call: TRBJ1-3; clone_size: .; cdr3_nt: TGCGCCAGCAGCTTGGCGGGACAGAGCTCTGGAAACACCATATATTTT; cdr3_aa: CASSLAGQSSGNTIYF
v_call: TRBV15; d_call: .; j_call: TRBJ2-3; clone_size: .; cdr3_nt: TGTGCCACCAGCAGAAATCTAGGCGATACGCAGTATTTT; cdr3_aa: CATSRNLGDTQYF
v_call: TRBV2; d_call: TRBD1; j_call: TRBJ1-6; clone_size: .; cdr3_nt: TGTGCCAGCAGTGAATCAGGACAGGGTATTAGCTCCTATAATTCACCCCTCCACTTT; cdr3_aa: CASSESGQGISSYNSPLHF
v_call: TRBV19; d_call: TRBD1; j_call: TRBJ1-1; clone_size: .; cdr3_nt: TGTGCCAGTAGCCGGGACAGGGGGAACACTGAAGCTTTCTTT; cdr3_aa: CASSRDRGNTEAFF
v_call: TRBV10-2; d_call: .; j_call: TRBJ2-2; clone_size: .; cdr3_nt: TGCGCCAGCAGGGACAGTTCGAACACCGGGGAGCTGTTTTTT; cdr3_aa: CASRDSSNTGELFF
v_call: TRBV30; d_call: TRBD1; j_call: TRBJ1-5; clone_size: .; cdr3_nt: TGTGCCTGGAGTCAGGGGGATGGGCAGCCCCAGCATTTT; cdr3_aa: CAWSQGDGQPQHF
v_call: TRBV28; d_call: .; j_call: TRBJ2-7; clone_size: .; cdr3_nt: TGTGCCAGCAGTTTGGACAGGAGGGGCTACGAGCAGTACTTC; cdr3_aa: CASSLDRRGYEQYF
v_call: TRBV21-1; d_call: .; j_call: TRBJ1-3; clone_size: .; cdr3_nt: .; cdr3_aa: CASSKGPDRDLCLWGSGNTIYF
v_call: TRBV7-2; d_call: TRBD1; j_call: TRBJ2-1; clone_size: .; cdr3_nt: TGTGCCAGCAGCTCTAACCCGGGACAGGGCTTGGTGGGCAATGAGCAGTTCTTC; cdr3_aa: CASSSNPGQGLVGNEQFF
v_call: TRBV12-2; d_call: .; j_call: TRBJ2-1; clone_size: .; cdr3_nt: TGTGCAAGTCGTCCCGGACTAGCGGGGGGTGGCGATGAGCAGTTCTTC; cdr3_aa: CASRPGLAGGGDEQFF
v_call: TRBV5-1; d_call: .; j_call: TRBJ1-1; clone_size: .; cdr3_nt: TGCGCCAGCAGCTTATCAGGGGTTGGTGAAGCTTTCTTT; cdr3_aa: CASSLSGVGEAFF
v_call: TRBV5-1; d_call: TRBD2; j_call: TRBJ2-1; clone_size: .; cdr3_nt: TGCGCCAGCAGCTTGGGGTCTAGCGGGGTTTATGAGCAGTTCTTC; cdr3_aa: CASSLGSSGVYEQFF
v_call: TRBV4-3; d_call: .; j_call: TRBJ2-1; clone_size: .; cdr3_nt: TGCGCCAGCAGCCCCCATGGGGTAGGGGTTTACGAGCAGTTCTTC; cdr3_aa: CASSPHGVGVYEQFF
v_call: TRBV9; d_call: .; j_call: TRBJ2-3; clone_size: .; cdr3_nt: TGTGCCAGCAGCGAGGTGAGCGGAACCACAGATACGCAGTATTTT; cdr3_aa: CASSEVSGTTDTQYF
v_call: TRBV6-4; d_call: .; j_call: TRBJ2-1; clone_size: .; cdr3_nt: TGTGCCAGCAGTGAAGAGGACGGGATCCACAATGAGCAGTTCTTC; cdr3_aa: CASSEEDGIHNEQFF
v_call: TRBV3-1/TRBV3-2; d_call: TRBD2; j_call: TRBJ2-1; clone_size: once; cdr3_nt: TGTGCCAGCAGCCAAGATTTCGGCGGGGGTACTAGCTCCTACAATGAGCAGTTCTTC; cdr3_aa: CASSQDFGGGTSSYNEQFF
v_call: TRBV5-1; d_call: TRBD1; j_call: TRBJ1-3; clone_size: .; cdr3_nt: TGCGCCAGCAGCTTGGTGAGCGGGACAGGGATCTCTGGAAACACCATATATTTT; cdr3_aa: CASSLVSGTGISGNTIYF
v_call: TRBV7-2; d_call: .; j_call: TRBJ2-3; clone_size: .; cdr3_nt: TGTGCCAGCAGCTTGGGGAGCACTCGGACGGATACGCAGTATTTT; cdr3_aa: CASSLGSTRTDTQYF
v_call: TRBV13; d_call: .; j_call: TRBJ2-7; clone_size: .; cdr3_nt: TGTGCCAGCAGCTCTGAAGCCAACGACAACTACGAGCAGTACTTC; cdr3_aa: CASSSEANDNYEQYF
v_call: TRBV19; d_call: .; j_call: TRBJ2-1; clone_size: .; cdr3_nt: TGTGCCAGTAGTATAGCGTGGAGTTATCTTGGACAGTCTTCCTACAATGAGCAGTTCTTC; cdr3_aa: CASSIAWSYLGQSSYNEQFF
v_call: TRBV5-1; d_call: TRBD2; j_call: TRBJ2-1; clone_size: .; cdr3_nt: TGCGCCAGCAGCCCGGTCCTGACTAGCGGGGGCTACAATGAGCAGTTCTTC; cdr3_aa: CASSPVLTSGGYNEQFF
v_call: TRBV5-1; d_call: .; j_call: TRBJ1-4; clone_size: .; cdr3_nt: TGCGCCAGCAGCTTGTCGACAGGATATGAAAAACTGTTTTTT; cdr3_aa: CASSLSTGYEKLFF
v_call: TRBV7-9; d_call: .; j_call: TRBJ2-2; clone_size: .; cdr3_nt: TGTGCCAGCAGCTCGACAGGGAACACCGGGGAGCTGTTTTTT; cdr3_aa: CASSSTGNTGELFF
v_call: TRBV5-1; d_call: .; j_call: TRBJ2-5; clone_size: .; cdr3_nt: TGCGCCAGCAGCTTTGGCGGGGCAAAAGAGACCCAGTACTTC; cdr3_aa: CASSFGGAKETQYF
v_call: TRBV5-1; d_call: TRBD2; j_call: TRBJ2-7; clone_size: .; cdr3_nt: TGCGCCAGCAGCATTGATCCGGGACTAGCGGGAGAGCAGTACTTC; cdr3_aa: CASSIDPGLAGEQYF
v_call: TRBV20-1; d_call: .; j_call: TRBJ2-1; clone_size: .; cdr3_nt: TGCAGTGCTAACACCAGGGATGAGCAGTTCTTC; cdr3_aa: CSANTRDEQFF
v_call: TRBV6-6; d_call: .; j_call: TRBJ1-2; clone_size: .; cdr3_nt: TGTGCCAGCGACTCAATAGGTGGCTACACCTTC; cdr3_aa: CASDSIGGYTF
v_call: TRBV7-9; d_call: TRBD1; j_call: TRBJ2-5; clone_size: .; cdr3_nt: TGTGCCAGCAGCCCCCAATACCGAGACAGGGTTGGGGAGACCCAGTACTTC; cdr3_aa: CASSPQYRDRVGETQYF
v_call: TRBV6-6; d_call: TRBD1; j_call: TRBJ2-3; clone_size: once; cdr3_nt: TGTGCCAGCAGCTATGGGACAGGAGATACGCAGTATTTT; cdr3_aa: CASSYGTGDTQYF
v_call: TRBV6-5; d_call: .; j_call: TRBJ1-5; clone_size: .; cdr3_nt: TGTGCCAGCATTAACTCCCGGGTCTTTAGCAATCAGCCCCAGCATTTT; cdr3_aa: CASINSRVFSNQPQHF
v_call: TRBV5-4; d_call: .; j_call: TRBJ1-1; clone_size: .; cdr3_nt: TGTGCCAGCAGCTTGGAACAGGGTAAGACTGAAGCTTTCTTT; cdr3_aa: CASSLEQGKTEAFF
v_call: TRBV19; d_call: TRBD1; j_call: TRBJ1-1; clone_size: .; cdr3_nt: TGTGCCAGTAGTAACTCCGGGACAGTGAACACTGAAGCTTTCTTT; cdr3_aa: CASSNSGTVNTEAFF
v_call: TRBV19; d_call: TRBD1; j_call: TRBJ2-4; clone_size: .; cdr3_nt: TGTGCCAGTAGTATCCGGGACAGCAAAAACATTCAGTACTTC; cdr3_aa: CASSIRDSKNIQYF